These 8 T cell receptor beta chains were all obtained from the same sample, sequenced in a study of T cells in tuberculosis (dated by TCRdb to the late 2010s). PBMC were thawed, rested overnight, stained with a GMM-loaded CD1B tetramer, a Live/Dead dye and anti-CD3, and then sorted on a FACS Aria II. The CD1B tetramers were loaded with C32 glucose monomycolate that had been purified from Rhodococcus equi. Libraries were constructed by the immunoSEQ multiplex PCR assay. TCRdb holds this immuneACCESS table with in-frame rearrangements only. Some clones are missing; in checked studies, unresolved V genes explain under half, and the rest has no known cause. The sample records 80,000 to 90,000 clones, under 95% of which are singletons. Under 2.5% of the sample goes to the ten largest clones. The sample was CD1b-GMM tetramer-negative cells sorted from PBMCs. The sample's cell subset or site label, decoded: T cells not binding CD1B-GMM tetramer, sorted from same donor. The receptor set was obtained from an adult woman with latent tuberculosis.

This sequence joins TRBV27 and TRBJ2-5, with D perhaps matching TRBD1 (5 bases). This CDR3 region has 12 residues. Trimming pared 4 bases from V and 7 bases from J, leaving 10 bases between. Germline CDR1 MNHEY, CDR2 SMNVEV (reference sequence). CDR3 sequence reads: CASSSDRGTQYF. CDR3 in DNA: TGTGCCAGCAGTTCCGACAGAGGGACCCAGTACTTC.

The rearrangement links TRBV2 to TRBJ1-4, with D uncertain. CDR3 length: 14 residues. CDR1 is SNHLY and CDR2 is FYNNEI in the germline V gene. Trimming removed 6 bases at V and 4 bases at J, with 12 bases between. The DNA for the CDR3 is TGTGCCAGCAGGGAGCGGCTGGGTAATGAAAAACTGTTTTTT. It yields the protein CASRERLGNEKLFF. Filled out from reference TRBV2 and TRBJ1-4, the complete variable domain reads EPEVTQTPSHQVTQMGQEVILRCVPISNHLYFYWYRQILGQKVEFLVSFYNNEISEKSEIFDDQFSVERPDGSNFTLKIRSTKLEDSAMYFCASRERLGNEKLFFGSGTQLSVL.

The chain carries TRBV7-2 and TRBJ1-4; D may be TRBD1 (6 bases). Deletions cut 2 bases from V and 8 bases from J, with 18 bases between. CDR3 length: 16 amino acids. CDR1 is SGHTA, CDR2 FQGNSA, per germline. CDR3 loop: CASSLYRARRDEKLFF. Here the CDR3 DNA reads TGTGCCAGCAGCTTATACAGGGCACGTAGGGACGAAAAACTGTTTTTT. The full variable domain, rest sourced from reference TRBV7-2 and TRBJ1-4, is GAGVSQSPSNKVTEKGKDVELRCDPISGHTALYWYRQSLGQGLEFLIYFQGNSAPDKSGLPSDRFSAERTGGSVSTLTIQRTQQEDSAVYLCASSLYRARRDEKLFFGSGTQLSVL.

This clone was seen only once. This chain uses TRBV5-1 with TRBJ2-3; 16 bases fit TRBD2. The V gene end was trimmed by 2 bases and the J gene end by 6 bases; junction bases not matched to a gene: 15. The CDR3 has 20 residues. Germline lookup yields CDR1 SGHRS and CDR2 YFSETQ. The CDR3 coding sequence is TGCGCCAGCAGCTTACCGCCCGGGACTAGCGGGGGGGCAAGCCGCGATACGCAGTATTTT. Translating gives CASSLPPGTSGGASRDTQYF.

The rearrangement uses TRBV4-3 and TRBJ2-3; 9 positions match TRBD2. The CDR3 has 18 residues. Germline V lookup: CDR1 LGHNA, CDR2 YSLEER. The V gene end was trimmed by 1 base and the J gene end by 5 bases; junction bases not matched to a gene: 13. CDR3 nucleotides: TGCGCCAGCAGCCAAGGGTGGGTGGCGGGGGGGGTTAGAGATACGCAGTATTTT. It encodes CASSQGWVAGGVRDTQYF.

The rearrangement links TRBV19 to TRBJ2-1, with D tentatively TRBD2 (6 bases). Looked up from germline, CDR1 is LNHDA and CDR2 is SQIVND (reference sequence). The CDR3 sequence is 14 residues long. Between the trimmed V and J ends, which lost 3 bases and 8 bases, there was a span of 14 bases. CDR3 nucleotides: TGTGCCAGTAGTATGGTAAGGGGCGGGGATGAGCAGTTCTTC. Residues: CASSMVRGGDEQFF.

CDR3 bases: TGTGCCAGCAGCGGACAGGGGGAGTTCTGGGGCTACACCTTC. The encoded protein is CASSGQGEFWGYTF. This chain links TRBV5-4 with TRBJ1-2, with 10 bases that match TRBD1. The junction had 8 bases not matched to a gene; V was cut back by 4 bases and J by 8 bases. The CDR3 has 14 amino acids. CDR1 SGHNT and CDR2 YYREEE come from the germline V gene (reference sequence).

The chain combines TRBV9 with TRBJ1-4, with 9 positions matching TRBD1. This CDR3 is 15 amino acids long. CDR1 and CDR2 (germline): SGDLS, YYNGEE. The junction had 3 bases not matched to a gene; V was cut back by 3 bases and J by 3 bases. CDR3 sequence: CASSDTGGPNEKLFF. Here the CDR3 DNA reads TGTGCCAGCAGCGACACAGGGGGCCCTAATGAAAAACTGTTTTTT.